The rows below give T cell receptor beta chains drawn from one sample of a study of technical replicates of blood from several donors. Generated by immunoSEQ multiplex PCR, the TCRdb table keeps only in-frame clones and is missing some. The repertoire consists of about 75,000 clones, with roughly 89% occurring once and the leading ten covering under 0.4%. Input material: T cells isolated from PBMCs. The receptors shown here come from a human donor in good health. Some clones in this sample may be carry-over from other donors' samples. Each CDR3 is given with its conserved first and last residue. D genes are given only for firm matches. Clone size is shown for a subset of rows, as once, few, many or a class of expanded clone.

>once|TRBJ2-1|TRBV2|-
CASRDRTVNEQFF
TGTGCCAGCAGGGATCGGACAGTCAATGAGCAGTTCTTC
>-|TRBJ1-1|TRBV5-4|-
CASSLAKTGNTEAFF
TGTGCCAGCAGCTTGGCCAAGACAGGGAACACTGAAGCTTTCTTT
>-|TRBJ2-7|TRBV11-2|-
CASSTNLASLTYEQYF
TGTGCCAGCAGCACAAACCTAGCGTCACTAACCTACGAGCAGTACTTC
>-|TRBJ1-1|TRBV6-5|TRBD1
CASRTKGGPNTEAFF
TGTGCCAGCAGGACGAAAGGGGGCCCAAACACTGAAGCTTTCTTT
>-|TRBJ2-1|TRBV10-3|TRBD1
CASQGRDRVDNEQFF
TGTGCCAGCCAAGGCCGGGACAGGGTAGACAATGAGCAGTTCTTC
>-|TRBJ1-5|TRBV2|-
CASSSLWGGKSNQPQHF
TGTGCCAGCAGTTCTCTATGGGGGGGAAAGAGCAATCAGCCCCAGCATTTT
>-|TRBJ1-5|TRBV27|-
CASSWGGGQPQHF
TGTGCCAGCAGTTGGGGAGGGGGTCAGCCCCAGCATTTT
>-|TRBJ2-5|TRBV28|TRBD1
CASSFSGTGRETQYF
TGTGCCAGCAGTTTCTCCGGGACAGGGAGAGAGACCCAGTACTTC
>-|TRBJ2-7|TRBV28|TRBD1
CASSLDPGQGREQYF
TGTGCCAGCAGTTTGGACCCCGGACAGGGGCGGGAGCAGTACTTC
>-|TRBJ2-2|TRBV11-1|TRBD2
CASSLEVVAGGPNTGELFF
TGTGCCAGCAGCTTAGAGGTGGTAGCGGGGGGACCGAACACCGGGGAGCTGTTTTTT
>-|TRBJ2-5|TRBV6-6|TRBD2
CASSYPLATGGETQYF
TGTGCCAGCAGTTACCCACTAGCGACCGGAGGAGAGACCCAGTACTTC
>-|TRBJ1-5|TRBV6-1|-
CASSELSRHHQPQHF
TGTGCCAGCAGTGAACTATCGCGGCACCATCAGCCCCAGCATTTT
>-|TRBJ2-7|TRBV28|TRBD2
CASSPTSGSYEQYF
TGTGCCAGCAGTCCGACTAGCGGGTCCTACGAGCAGTACTTC
>-|TRBJ1-4|TRBV28|TRBD1
CASIPGGTGSEKLFF
TGTGCCAGCATCCCTGGCGGGACAGGGTCCGAAAAACTGTTTTTT
>-|TRBJ1-1|TRBV7-9|-
CASSLKRETEAFF
TGTGCCAGCAGCTTAAAGAGGGAAACTGAAGCTTTCTTT
>once|TRBJ1-1|TRBV14|TRBD1
CASSRRAPTGVLVRAEAFF
TGTGCCAGCAGCCGTCGGGCCCCGACAGGGGTATTAGTTAGGGCTGAAGCTTTCTTT
>-|TRBJ1-2|TRBV19|-
CASSYSNYGYTF
TGTGCCAGTAGTTATTCTAACTATGGCTACACCTTC
>-|TRBJ1-2|TRBV19|-
CASSGLDYGYTF
TGTGCCAGTAGTGGGCTGGACTATGGCTACACCTTC
>-|TRBJ2-7|TRBV28|-
CASSLSWREQYF
TGTGCCAGCAGTTTAAGTTGGAGAGAGCAGTACTTC
>-|TRBJ2-3|TRBV18|TRBD1
CASSIPGQGLYF
TGTGCCAGCTCAATCCCGGGACAGGGGTTGTATTTT
>-|TRBJ1-6|TRBV12-5|-
CASGSRPGSSYNSPLHF
TGTGCTAGTGGCTCTCGACCGGGAAGCTCCTATAATTCACCCCTCCACTTT
>-|TRBJ1-1|TRBV7-6|TRBD1
CATKLEGANTEAFF
TGTGCCACGAAATTAGAGGGGGCAAACACTGAAGCTTTCTTT
>-|TRBJ1-1|TRBV27|TRBD1
CASSYQPGQGAPDTEAFF
TGTGCCAGCAGTTATCAACCGGGACAGGGGGCGCCGGACACTGAAGCTTTCTTT
>-|TRBJ2-2|TRBV6-5|-
CASSYSRLNTGELFF
TGTGCCAGCAGTTACTCGAGGTTAAACACCGGGGAGCTGTTTTTT
>-|TRBJ1-5|TRBV5-6|-
CASSFRGRNQPQHF
TGTGCCAGCAGCTTCAGGGGAAGAAATCAGCCCCAGCATTTT
>-|TRBJ1-1|TRBV19|-
CATLDKDTEAFF
TGTGCCACCCTTGACAAAGACACTGAAGCTTTCTTT
>-|TRBJ2-1|TRBV27|-
CASSLATEYNEQFF
TGTGCCAGCAGTTTGGCTACAGAGTACAATGAGCAGTTCTTC
>-|TRBJ1-5|TRBV5-5|TRBD1
CASSPDRVNQPQHF
TGTGCCAGCAGCCCGGACAGGGTCAATCAGCCCCAGCATTTT
>-|TRBJ2-1|TRBV11-2|TRBD2
CASSPRPGTSGRYEQFF
TGTGCCAGCAGCCCGCGCCCCGGGACTAGCGGGAGATATGAGCAGTTCTTC
>-|TRBJ2-1|TRBV16|-
CASSQVSYNEQFF
TGTGCCAGCAGCCAAGTGAGCTACAATGAGCAGTTCTTC
>-|TRBJ2-6|TRBV6-5|-
CASSYSSSGANVLTF
TGTGCCAGCAGTTACTCCAGCTCTGGGGCCAACGTCCTGACTTTC
>-|TRBJ2-5|TRBV7-9|TRBD2
CASSFGSGRQETQYF
TGTGCCAGCAGCTTTGGGAGCGGGAGGCAAGAGACCCAGTACTTC
>-|TRBJ2-7|TRBV7-7|TRBD1
CASSPGTGDSYEQYF
TGTGCCAGCAGCCCCGGGACAGGGGACTCCTACGAGCAGTACTTC
>-|TRBJ1-2|TRBV10-3|-
CAISGGPGANYGYTF
TGTGCCATCAGTGGGGGGCCCGGAGCTAACTATGGCTACACCTTC
>-|TRBJ2-5|TRBV10-2|TRBD2
CASTISGGREETQYF
TGCGCCAGCACAATTAGCGGGGGAAGGGAGGAGACCCAGTACTTC
>-|TRBJ2-7|TRBV7-6|TRBD2
CASSLARGGAGEQYF
TGTGCCAGCAGCTTAGCGAGGGGAGGGGCAGGCGAGCAGTACTTC